This T cell receptor beta chain is from a study of T cells in Graves' hyperthyroidism and ophthalmopathy (dated by TCRdb to 2018 to 2020). About the study as a whole: Peripheral blood was collected at initial diagnosis, before any treatment. TCR V-J signatures able to tell the groups apart were searched for in a discovery cohort of about a hundred patients, of whom more than 40 had Graves' ophthalmopathy and around 58 had stable Graves' hyperthyroidism. An independent validation cohort of under 20 hyperthyroidism patients and over 15 patients who later progressed to ophthalmopathy tested prospective prediction of ophthalmopathy. The 95 to 100 discovery patients were randomly split 7:3 into training and test sets. In several Graves' hyperthyroidism patients, the study also compared T-cell repertoires from thyroid tissue with T-cell repertoires from blood. Following sampling, methimazole starting at 30 mg daily was given to hyperthyroidism patients, and high-dose intravenous methylprednisolone was given to ophthalmopathy patients. The paper describes TCR Vbeta CDR3 sequencing of 120 to 150 peripheral blood samples, made up of 40 to 45 ophthalmopathy patients, around 78 hyperthyroidism patients and about 17 progressor patients. General conclusions and limits of the study: Most expanded thyroid clonotypes (frequency above 0.001) were also found in blood, which suggests that blood repertoires may mirror thyroid immune responses. In cross-validation, a model built on a 13 V-J signature told ophthalmopathy apart from stable hyperthyroidism with over 85% sensitivity and about 81% specificity, and in testing the same model reached 80%/75%. Sample size was not statistically predetermined, and blinding of investigators to group allocation was not performed. In validation, the model predicted progression to ophthalmopathy a median of roughly 6.5 months before onset, with roughly 70% sensitivity and just under 75% specificity.

This clonotype appeared many times. Its binding antigen is unknown. Per-nucleotide qualities are absent, and no much larger clonotype sits a single base away. TCR beta CDR3 regions were amplified from RNA transcripts. The first round of RT-PCR for the TCR CDR3 was performed with the HTBI primer set and the Qiagen OneStep RT-PCR kit. Libraries were constructed in a second round of multiplex PCR, after which size selection and purification were performed. The libraries were sequenced on an Illumina HiSeq2000 using paired-end 100 bp reads. The source study handled its data this way. SOAPnuke was used to process the raw data, throwing out any read that contained adapters or uncalled bases, had a mean Phred below 15, or lacked an exact constant-primer or identifier match. High-quality paired reads were merged using COPE v1.2.5, and each unique nucleotide sequence was defined as a clonotype. MiTCR v1.1 was used to align clonotypes to the IMGT TRBV, TRBD and TRBJ reference segments. The analysis included only V-J combinations with a frequency above 0.0001, which together covered about 99% of the repertoires. A TCS score was defined as the ratio between F50 (clonal expansion) and ExV (chaos), using BLOSUM62-based TCRdist between CDR3 peptides within each V-J. Welch's t-statistics and random forest reduced several hundred V-J features to 13, which were used in a naive Bayes classifier (R e1071). The public sequencing data were trimmed at Q25 with fastp and processed into clonotypes with MiXCR by TCRdb, which kept only in-frame beta chains. Each CDR3 protein appears once, grouped with its most common genes and DNA. What appears here as the V and J calls and clone size reflects TCRdb's work, not the paper's. Recorded for this sample are some 560,000 distinct CDR3 sequences; 15% to 18% of them occurred a single time. The ten most abundant clones make up about 7% of the sample.

CDR3 length: 16 amino acids, cysteine to phenylalanine. The entry retains the CDR3 DNA only, 48 bases that are in frame from base 1. V is reduced by 10 bases and J by 3 bases, leaving a spacing of 24 bases between them. According to the germline V gene, CDR1 reads MDHEN and CDR2 reads SYDVKM. Stable Graves' hyperthyroidism was defined as the absence of progression to ophthalmopathy over 18 months of follow-up. Hyperthyroidism patients were newly diagnosed, had a disease duration of under 2 months, and were aged 18 to 65 years. The study excluded patients with uncontrolled infections, other autoimmune diseases, pregnancy or lactation. Diagnoses were established on the basis of clinical symptoms, serum thyroxine and TRAb, thyroid ultrasound, and orbital computed tomography. PBMCs were separated from approximately 10 ml of fresh peripheral blood using Ficoll-Paque density gradient centrifugation. Trizol reagent was used to extract total RNA, and RNA quality was then checked on an Agilent 2100 Bioanalyzer.

This chain is built from TRBV28 and TRBJ1-1; TRBD1 is a possible D gene, resting on 6 matching bases. This sequence was found in a woman under 40 with Graves' hyperthyroidism. Sequences were obtained from blood. The CDR3 reads CATQLRAGAIDTEAFF. The bases read TGTGCCACCCAGTTACGGGCAGGGGCGATCGACACTGAAGCTTTCTTT.